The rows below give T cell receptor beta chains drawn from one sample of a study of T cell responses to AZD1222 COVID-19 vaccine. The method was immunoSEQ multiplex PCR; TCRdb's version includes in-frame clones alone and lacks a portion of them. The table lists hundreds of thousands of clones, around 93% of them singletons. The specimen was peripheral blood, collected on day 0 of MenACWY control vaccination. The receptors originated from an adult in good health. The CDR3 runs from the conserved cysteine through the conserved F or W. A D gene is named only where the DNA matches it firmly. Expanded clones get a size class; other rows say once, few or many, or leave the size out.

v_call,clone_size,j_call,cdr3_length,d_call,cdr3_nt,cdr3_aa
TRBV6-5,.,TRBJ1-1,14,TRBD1,TGTGCCAGCACTGCTACAGGGGTTAAGACTGAAGCTTTCTTT,CASTATGVKTEAFF
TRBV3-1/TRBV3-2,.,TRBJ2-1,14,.,TGTGCCAGCAGCCGCTCCATGGGAGCGAATGAGCAGTTCTTC,CASSRSMGANEQFF
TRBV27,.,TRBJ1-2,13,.,TGTGCCAGCAGTTGGGGGCCTGGGGGGGGCTACACCTTC,CASSWGPGGGYTF
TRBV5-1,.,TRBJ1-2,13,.,TGCGCCAGCAGCTTGGGGGCCGGTGGTGGCTACACCTTC,CASSLGAGGGYTF
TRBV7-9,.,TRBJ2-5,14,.,TGTGCCAGCAGCCTAGGGACTGTCCAAGAGACCCAGTACTTC,CASSLGTVQETQYF
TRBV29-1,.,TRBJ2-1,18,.,TGCAGCGTTGAAGGGAGGGGGAGAGGGCACAAAGTGTACAATGAGCAGTTCTTC,CSVEGRGRGHKVYNEQFF
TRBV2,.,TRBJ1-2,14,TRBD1,TGTGCCAGCAGTAAACCGACAGGGGACGGTGGCTACACCTTC,CASSKPTGDGGYTF
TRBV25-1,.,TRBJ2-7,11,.,TGTGCCAGCAGTGACGTCTACGAGCAGTACTTC,CASSDVYEQYF
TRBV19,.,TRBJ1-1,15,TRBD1,TGTGCCAGTAGTAACGGACAGGGCCGGGGCACTGAAGCTTTCTTT,CASSNGQGRGTEAFF
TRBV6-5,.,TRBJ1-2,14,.,TGTGCCAGCAGGCCGAACAGGGAACACTATGGCTACACCTTC,CASRPNREHYGYTF
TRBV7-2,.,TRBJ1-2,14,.,TGTGCCAGCAACGCGGGGGGAGTCAACTATGGCTACACCTTC,CASNAGGVNYGYTF
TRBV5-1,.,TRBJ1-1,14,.,TGCGCCAGCAGCTTGGAGGGGGGAGGCACTGAAGCTTTCTTT,CASSLEGGGTEAFF
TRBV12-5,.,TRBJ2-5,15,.,TGTGCTAGTGGTTTGGTATCTGGTGAGGTGGGGACCCAGTACTTC,CASGLVSGEVGTQYF
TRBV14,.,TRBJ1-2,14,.,TGTGCCAGCAGCCCTCGACAGGATTTCTATGGCTACACCTTC,CASSPRQDFYGYTF
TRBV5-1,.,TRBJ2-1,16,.,TGCGCCAGCAGGGGCGTCGGGACATCTGAAAGCGATGAGCAGTTCTTC,CASRGVGTSESDEQFF
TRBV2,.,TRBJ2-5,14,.,TGTGCCAGCATTCCCCAGGGGGGACGAGAGACCCAGTACTTC,CASIPQGGRETQYF
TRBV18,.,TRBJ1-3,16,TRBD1,TGTGCCAGCTCACCCGGACAGGCTTACTCTGGAAACACCATATATTTT,CASSPGQAYSGNTIYF
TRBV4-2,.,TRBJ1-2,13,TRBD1,TGTGCCAGCGGAGGGAAGGGGGCGGGCGGCTACACCTTC,CASGGKGAGGYTF
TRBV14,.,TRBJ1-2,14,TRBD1,TGTGCCAGCAGCCCTAGGACAGGGGGCGCTGGCTACACCTTC,CASSPRTGGAGYTF
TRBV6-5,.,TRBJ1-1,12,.,TGTGCCACCCGGACGGTGAACACTGAAGCTTTCTTT,CATRTVNTEAFF
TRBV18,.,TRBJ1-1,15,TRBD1,TGTGCCAGCTCGCCCTACAGGGGGGAGAACACTGAAGCTTTCTTT,CASSPYRGENTEAFF
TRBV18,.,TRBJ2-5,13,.,TGTGCCAGCTCACCGCAGGGTCAAGAGACCCAGTACTTC,CASSPQGQETQYF
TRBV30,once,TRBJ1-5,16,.,TGTGCCTGGAGTCGGACCGGGACCCCGGGCAATCAGCCCCAGCATTTT,CAWSRTGTPGNQPQHF
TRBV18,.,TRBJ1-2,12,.,TGTGCCAGCTCACCCGGAGACTATGGCTACACCTTC,CASSPGDYGYTF
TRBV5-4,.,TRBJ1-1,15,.,TGTGCCAGCAGCTTGGGCGAGCCCCGGGGGACTGAAGCTTTCTTT,CASSLGEPRGTEAFF
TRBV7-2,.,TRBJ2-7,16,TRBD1,TGTGCCAGCAGCTTAGCTGCCGGGACAGGGGGATACGAGCAGTACTTC,CASSLAAGTGGYEQYF
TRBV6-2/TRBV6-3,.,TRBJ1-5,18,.,TGTGCCAGCAGTCCCCGGGGGGGGCCATCGACCCTGAATCAGCCCCAGCATTTT,CASSPRGGPSTLNQPQHF
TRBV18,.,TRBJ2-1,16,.,TGTGCCAGCTCACCATCGAAAGGGGCATCCTACAATGAGCAGTTCTTC,CASSPSKGASYNEQFF
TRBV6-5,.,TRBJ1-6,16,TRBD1,TGTGCCAGCAGTTACCGCGGGGGACAGGGCAATTCACCCCTCCACTTT,CASSYRGGQGNSPLHF
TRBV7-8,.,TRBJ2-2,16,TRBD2,TGTGCCAGCAGCTCACTAGCGGGGGGGCTAGCCGGGGAGCTGTTTTTT,CASSSLAGGLAGELFF
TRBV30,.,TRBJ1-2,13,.,TGTGCCTGGAGTACCCTCCCCGGGCAGGGCTACACCTTC,CAWSTLPGQGYTF
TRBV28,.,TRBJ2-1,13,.,TGTGCCAGCAGTTTACCAGTGGACAATGAGCAGTTCTTC,CASSLPVDNEQFF